Shown below are 26 T cell receptor beta chains from a single sample sequenced in a study of cytotoxic CD8 clonotypes in ibrutinib-treated CLL. TCRdb's table, derived via immunoSEQ multiplex PCR, lists solely in-frame clones and lacks some. The table shows over 200,000 clones, with roughly three quarters occurring only once. Source: PBMCs, taken after 12 months of ibrutinib treatment. The receptors shown here come from a human donor with chronic lymphocytic leukemia.

The chain is built from TRBV6-5 and TRBJ1-4; D is possibly TRBD1 (6 bases). The V end was cut by 11 bases, the J end by 6 bases, with 16 bases between. The CDR3 totals 13 residues. CDR1 and CDR2 (germline): MNHEY, SVGAGI. The CDR3 DNA follows: TGTGCCTCCGAAGGGGGGCAGGATGAAAAACTGTTTTTT. Amino acid sequence: CASEGGQDEKLFF.

V and J are TRBV23-1 and TRBJ1-3; D uncertain. TRBV23-1 is sorted into the ORF group, with uncertain function. This CDR3 is built from 15 residues. V dropped 6 bases and J dropped 0 bases, with 12 bases sitting between them. In DNA, the CDR3 is TGCGCCAGCAGCTTTTCAGGCGTCTCTGGAAACACCATATATTTT. This codes for CASSFSGVSGNTIYF.

The genes are TRBV10-1 and TRBJ2-3; D not certain. This CDR3 spans 16 amino acids. From germline, CDR1 is WNHNN and CDR2 SYGVQD (reference sequence). Trimming cost V 4 bases and J 2 bases, with 16 bases left between them. The CDR3 protein is CASSAGWGYLTDTQYF. DNA for the CDR3: TGCGCCAGCAGTGCCGGGTGGGGATACCTCACAGATACGCAGTATTTT.

This chain links TRBV6-5 with TRBJ1-1; D is unclear. The CDR3 contains 15 residues. V lost 0 bases to trimming and J lost 0 bases, with 8 bases between them. Germline lookup yields CDR1 MNHEY and CDR2 SVGAGI. The CDR3 region is CASSYSYGLNTEAFF. The CDR3 nucleotides read TGTGCCAGCAGTTACTCGTACGGATTGAACACTGAAGCTTTCTTT.

The V call is TRBV15, the J call TRBJ1-2; maybe TRBD1 (5 bases). The CDR3 extends over 15 amino acids. Between the trimmed V and J ends, which lost 3 bases and 3 bases, there was a span of 14 bases. Germline CDR1 is LNHNV and CDR2 is YYDKDF (reference sequence). The CDR3 DNA is TGTGCCACCAGCAGGTGGGACGAGGGTGACTATGGCTACACCTTC. Encoded protein: CATSRWDEGDYGYTF.

This chain connects TRBV10-3 to TRBJ2-7, with D uncertain. Germline values: CDR1 ENHRY, CDR2 SYGVKD. The CDR3 is 14 residues long. The V end was cut by 8 bases, the J end by 2 bases, with 16 bases between. The CDR3 DNA is TGTGCCATCGGACCGGTGGACGTAGCCTACGAGCAGTACTTC. As protein: CAIGPVDVAYEQYF.

This chain connects TRBV7-3 to TRBJ2-1, with D unclear. The CDR3 consists of 13 residues. Germline V gene sequence: CDR1 SGHTA, CDR2 FQGTGA. V was pared by 5 bases and J by 4 bases, with 9 bases between. CDR3: CASSPDMYNEQFF. The CDR3 DNA follows: TGTGCCAGCAGCCCGGATATGTACAATGAGCAGTTCTTC.

The chain employs TRBV9 and TRBJ2-3, with D hard to call. Germline CDR1 is SGDLS and CDR2 is YYNGEE. The CDR3 runs to 14 residues. Trimming removed 5 bases from V and 4 bases from J, with 14 bases in between. CDR3 protein: CASSQTSSSDTQYF. The DNA of the CDR3 is TGTGCCAGCAGTCAAACAAGTAGCTCAGATACGCAGTATTTT.

This clone was observed a single time. This rearrangement joins TRBV2 to TRBJ2-3; TRBD2 matches 12 bases. The CDR3 totals 15 residues. Per the germline V gene, CDR1 is SNHLY and CDR2 is FYNNEI. The J segment lost 6 bases and the V segment lost 8 bases, leaving 9 bases of the junction unmatched. The CDR3 DNA is TGTGCCAGCGCCTGGACTAGCGGGAATGTGGATACGCAGTATTTT. Translating it yields CASAWTSGNVDTQYF.

The chain couples TRBV6-5 to TRBJ2-1; D remains unclear. The CDR3 covers 12 residues. Germline lookup yields CDR1 MNHEY and CDR2 SVGAGI. V was shortened by 5 bases and J by 6 bases, with 8 bases between the two germline ends. CDR3 nucleotide sequence: TGTGCCAGCAGTAATAGGGTCAATGAGCAGTTCTTC. This sequence encodes CASSNRVNEQFF.

The rearrangement links TRBV6-5 to TRBJ2-5; 10 bases line up with TRBD2. J was trimmed by 5 bases and V by 5 bases; bases with no gene match: 5. CDR1 is MNHEY, CDR2 SVGAGI, per germline. The CDR3 loop spans 14 amino acids. In nucleotides, the CDR3 is TGTGCCAGCAGTCCCGGGACTAGCGACGAGACCCAGTACTTC. This sequence encodes CASSPGTSDETQYF.

This chain joins TRBV27 and TRBJ2-1, with 14 bases lining up with TRBD2. Germline CDR1 and CDR2: MNHEY and SMNVEV (reference sequence). Trimming at V came to 6 bases and at J to 13 bases, leaving 11 bases not matched to a gene. The CDR3 covers 15 residues. CDR3 amino acids: CASSLIPGLAGVQFF. As DNA, the CDR3 is TGTGCCAGCAGCCTGATTCCGGGACTAGCGGGGGTTCAGTTCTTC.

The chain couples TRBV29-1 to TRBJ2-7; D is possibly TRBD1 (7 bases). CDR3 length: 14 amino acids. Germline V CDR1 and CDR2: SQVTM, ANQGSEA. V lost 5 bases to trimming and J lost 3 bases, with 17 bases between them. CDR3 DNA sequence: TGCAGCGTTCGGGAGACAGGGTGGGTCTACGAGCAGTACTTC. It is translated as CSVRETGWVYEQYF.

The rearrangement links TRBV27 to TRBJ1-2; TRBD1 might be the D (5 bases). This CDR3 has 14 residues. Deletions cut 5 bases from V and 2 bases from J, with 12 bases between. Germline V CDR1 and CDR2: MNHEY, SMNVEV (reference sequence). The CDR3 reads CASSPWDGNYGYTF. The DNA for the CDR3 is TGTGCCAGCAGTCCCTGGGACGGAAACTATGGCTACACCTTC.

This clone came up once. V and J are TRBV7-6 and TRBJ1-6; D remains ambiguous. CDR3 size: 15 residues. Germline lookup yields CDR1 SGHVS and CDR2 FNYEAQ. V was clipped by 5 bases and J by 8 bases, with 16 bases between them. CDR3 sequence (DNA): TGTGCCAGCAGCCGGGCCCCGCGAGGCGATTCACCCCTCCACTTT. Translating it yields CASSRAPRGDSPLHF.

The CDR3 DNA is TGTGCCAGCAGTCAGGAAGCCCTAAACTACGAGCAGTACTTC. Protein sequence: CASSQEALNYEQYF. The J gene is TRBJ2-7, the V gene TRBV6-6; no clear D gene. The V gene's germline CDR1 is MNHNY and CDR2 SVGAGI (reference sequence). The CDR3 loop spans 14 amino acids. V lost 5 bases and J lost 3, with 14 bases in between.

There are a few counts of this clone. This chain uses TRBV7-3 with TRBJ2-3; maybe TRBD2 (5 bases). Germline lookup yields CDR1 SGHTA and CDR2 FQGTGA. With 5 bases removed from V and 0 bases from J, the gap between germline ends came to 6 bases. CDR3 size: 13 residues. The CDR3: CASSRGSTDTQYF. In nucleotides, the CDR3 is TGTGCCAGCAGCCGGGGAAGCACAGATACGCAGTATTTT. The entire variable domain, with the rest obtained from reference TRBV7-3 and TRBJ2-3, is as follows: GAGVSQTPSNKVTEKGKYVELRCDPISGHTALYWYRQSLGQGPEFLIYFQGTGAADDSGLPNDRFFAVRPEGSVSTLKIQRTERGDSAVYLCASSRGSTDTQYFGPGTRLTVL.

CDR3 coding DNA: TGTGCCAGCAGCTTGTACGCCCAAGAGACCCAGTACTTC. It yields the protein CASSLYAQETQYF. V and J are TRBV5-4 and TRBJ2-5; D gene ambiguous. Trimming removed 1 base at V and 1 base at J, with 5 bases between. Germline V gene sequence: CDR1 SGHNT, CDR2 YYREEE (reference sequence). This CDR3 has 13 amino acids.

This chain links TRBV13 with TRBJ1-1; the D is unclear. CDR1 is PRHDT, CDR2 FYEKMQ, per germline (reference sequence). The V and J ends lost 0 bases and 5 bases respectively, with 10 bases between them. This CDR3 is built from 14 residues. CDR3 amino acids: CASSLGWGGTEAFF. The CDR3 coding sequence is TGTGCCAGCAGCTTAGGCTGGGGAGGAACTGAAGCTTTCTTT.

The chain carries TRBV28 and TRBJ1-4, with D possibly being TRBD1 (5 bases). Germline V gives CDR1 MDHEN, CDR2 SYDVKM. Between the trimmed V and J ends, which lost 4 bases and 6 bases, there was a span of 18 bases. The CDR3 sequence is 16 residues long. The CDR3 DNA reads TGTGCCAGCAGTTCGAGCAGAAGGGGAATTGATGAAAAACTGTTTTTT. Its translation is CASSSSRRGIDEKLFF.

This sequence joins TRBV18 and TRBJ2-2, with 11 bases aligning to TRBD2. The ends lost 3 bases at V and 7 bases at J; junction bases unmatched: 4. Germline CDR1 KGHSH, CDR2 LQKENI. The CDR3 consists of 15 residues. CDR3 in amino acids: CASSPGTSGSGELFF. In DNA, the CDR3 is TGTGCCAGCTCACCCGGGACTAGCGGTAGCGGGGAGCTGTTTTTT.

J is TRBJ2-7 and V is TRBV30; TRBD1 aligns across 9 bases. Trimming at V came to 7 bases and at J to 2 bases, leaving 3 bases not matched to a gene. Germline values: CDR1 GTSNPN, CDR2 SVGIG (reference sequence). This CDR3 is 12 amino acids long. CDR3 in amino acids: CASGQGPYEQYF. The DNA for the CDR3 is TGTGCCTCGGGACAGGGCCCCTACGAGCAGTACTTC.

The chain is built from TRBV27 and TRBJ2-1; maybe TRBD2 (6 bases). Per the germline V gene, CDR1 is MNHEY and CDR2 is SMNVEV (reference sequence). The CDR3 length is 16 residues. V was cut by 6 bases and J by 3 bases, with 18 bases left in between. The CDR3 sequence: CASRTGVISGYNEQFF. The DNA of the CDR3 is TGTGCCAGCAGAACGGGAGTAATTAGTGGCTACAATGAGCAGTTCTTC.

The chain carries TRBV4-1 and TRBJ1-1; 7 bases align to TRBD1. The CDR3 has 16 residues. Germline V gene sequence: CDR1 MGHRA, CDR2 YSYEKL. The trim removed 1 base at V and 3 bases at J, leaving 8 bases unmatched. CDR3 loop: CASSQGQGIGDTEAFF. CDR3 DNA: TGCGCCAGCAGCCAAGGACAGGGAATAGGGGACACTGAAGCTTTCTTT.

This clone came up a few times. The gene calls are TRBV6-5 and TRBJ1-1; D ambiguous. Trimming removed 1 base from V and 3 bases from J, with 12 bases in between. The CDR3 has 15 amino acids. CDR1 is MNHEY and CDR2 is SVGAGI in the germline V gene. The CDR3 DNA sequence: TGTGCCAGCAGTTACTACCTGAACAGCTACACTGAAGCTTTCTTT. The encoded protein is CASSYYLNSYTEAFF.

The chain links TRBV7-9 to TRBJ2-1, with D tentatively TRBD2 (5 bases). The CDR3 sequence is 14 residues long. Germline loops: CDR1 SEHNR, CDR2 FQNEAQ (reference sequence). V lost 1 base to trimming and J lost 12 bases, with 16 bases between them. CDR3 in amino acids: CASSLVEGSRWQFF. Here the CDR3 DNA reads TGTGCCAGCAGCTTAGTCGAGGGCTCCAGGTGGCAGTTCTTC.